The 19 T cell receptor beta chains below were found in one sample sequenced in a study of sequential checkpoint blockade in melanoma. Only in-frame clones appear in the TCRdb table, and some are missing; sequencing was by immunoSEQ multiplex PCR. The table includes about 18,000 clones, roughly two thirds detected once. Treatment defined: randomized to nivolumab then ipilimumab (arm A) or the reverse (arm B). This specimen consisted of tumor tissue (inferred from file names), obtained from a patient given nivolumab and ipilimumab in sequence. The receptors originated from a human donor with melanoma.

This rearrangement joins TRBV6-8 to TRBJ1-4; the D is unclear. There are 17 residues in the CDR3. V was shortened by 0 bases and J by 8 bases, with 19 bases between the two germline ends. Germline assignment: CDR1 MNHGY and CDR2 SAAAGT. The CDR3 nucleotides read TGTGCCAGCAGTTACTCGAGCCGCCGAAACATTGGCGAAAAACTGTTTTTT. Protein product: CASSYSSRRNIGEKLFF.

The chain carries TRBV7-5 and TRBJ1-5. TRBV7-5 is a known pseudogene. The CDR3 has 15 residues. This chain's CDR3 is CASSSGIGLYQPQHF. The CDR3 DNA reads TGTGCCAGCAGCTCCGGCATTGGCCTCTATCAGCCCCAGCATTTT.

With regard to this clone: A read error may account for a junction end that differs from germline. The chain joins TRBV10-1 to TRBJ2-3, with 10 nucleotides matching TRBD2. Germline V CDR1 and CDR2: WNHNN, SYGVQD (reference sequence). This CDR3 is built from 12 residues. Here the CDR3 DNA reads TGCGCCAGCAGTGAGACTAGCGGGGCTCCCTTTTTT. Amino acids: CASSETSGAPFF.

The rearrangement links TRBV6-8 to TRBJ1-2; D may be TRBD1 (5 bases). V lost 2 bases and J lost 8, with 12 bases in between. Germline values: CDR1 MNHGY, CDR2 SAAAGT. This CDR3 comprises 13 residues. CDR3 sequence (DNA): TGTGCCAGCAGTTACGACAGTTGGGAGGGCTACACCTTC. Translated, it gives CASSYDSWEGYTF.

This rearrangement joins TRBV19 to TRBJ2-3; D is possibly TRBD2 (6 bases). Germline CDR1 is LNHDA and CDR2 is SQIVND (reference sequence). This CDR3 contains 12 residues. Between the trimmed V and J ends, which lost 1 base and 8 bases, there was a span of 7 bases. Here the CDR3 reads CASSIGRATQYF. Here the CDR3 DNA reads TGTGCCAGTAGTATAGGGAGGGCTACGCAGTATTTT.

The CDR3 sequence: CASSLLAGAQETQYF. The CDR3, as DNA: TGCGCCAGCAGCTTATTAGCGGGAGCCCAAGAGACCCAGTACTTC. The chain links TRBV5-1 to TRBJ2-5; 9 bases fit TRBD2. CDR3 size: 15 residues. J lost 1 base, V lost 2 bases, and 3 bases had no gene match. In germline, CDR1 is SGHRS, CDR2 YFSETQ.

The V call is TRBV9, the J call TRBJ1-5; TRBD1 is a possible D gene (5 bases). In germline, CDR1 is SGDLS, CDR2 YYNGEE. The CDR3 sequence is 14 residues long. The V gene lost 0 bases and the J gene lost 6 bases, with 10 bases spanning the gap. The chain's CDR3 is CASSVGLGGQPQHF. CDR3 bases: TGTGCCAGCAGCGTAGGACTGGGGGGTCAGCCCCAGCATTTT.

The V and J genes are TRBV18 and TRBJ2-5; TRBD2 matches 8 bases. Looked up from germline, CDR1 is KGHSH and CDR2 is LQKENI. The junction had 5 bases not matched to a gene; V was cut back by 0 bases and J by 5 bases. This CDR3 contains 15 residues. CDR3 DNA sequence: TGTGCCAGCTCACCACCGCGCGGGGGGCCGGAGACCCAGTACTTC. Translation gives CASSPPRGGPETQYF.

DNA of the CDR3: TGTGCCAGCAGTCCTCCGGGACGGAAACTGTTTTTT. Its protein is CASSPPGRKLFF. V usage is TRBV6-8 and J usage is TRBJ1-4, with D perhaps TRBD1 (5 bases). V was trimmed by 5 bases and J by 11 bases, leaving 12 bases between them. The length of the CDR3 is 12 residues. From germline, CDR1 is MNHGY and CDR2 SAAAGT.

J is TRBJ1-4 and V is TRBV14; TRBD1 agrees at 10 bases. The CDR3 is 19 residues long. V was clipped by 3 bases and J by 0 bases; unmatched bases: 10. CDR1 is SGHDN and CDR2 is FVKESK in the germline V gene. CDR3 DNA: TGTGCCAGCAGCCAGAGGACAGGGGGGTTGGTGGCAACTAATGAAAAACTGTTTTTT. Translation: CASSQRTGGLVATNEKLFF.

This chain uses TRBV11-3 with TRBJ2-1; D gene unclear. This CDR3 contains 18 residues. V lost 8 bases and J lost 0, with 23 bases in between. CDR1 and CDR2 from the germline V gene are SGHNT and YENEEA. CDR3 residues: CASASSYSSKSSYNEQFF. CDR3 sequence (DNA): TGTGCCAGCGCCTCCAGCTACAGTTCAAAATCCTCCTACAATGAGCAGTTCTTC.

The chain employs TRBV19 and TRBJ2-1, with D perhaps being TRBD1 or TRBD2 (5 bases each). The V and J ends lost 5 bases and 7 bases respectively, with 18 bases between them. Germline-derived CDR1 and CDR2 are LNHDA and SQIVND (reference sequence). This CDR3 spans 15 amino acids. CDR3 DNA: TGTGCCAGTAGTGTGGGGACCCATCAGGTGAATGAGCAGTTCTTC. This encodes CASSVGTHQVNEQFF.

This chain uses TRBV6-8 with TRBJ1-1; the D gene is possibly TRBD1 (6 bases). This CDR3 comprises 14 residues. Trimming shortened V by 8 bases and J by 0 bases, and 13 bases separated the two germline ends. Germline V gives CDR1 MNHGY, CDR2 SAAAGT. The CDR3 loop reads CASVRDNMNTEAFF. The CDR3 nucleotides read TGTGCCAGCGTAAGGGACAACATGAACACTGAAGCTTTCTTT.

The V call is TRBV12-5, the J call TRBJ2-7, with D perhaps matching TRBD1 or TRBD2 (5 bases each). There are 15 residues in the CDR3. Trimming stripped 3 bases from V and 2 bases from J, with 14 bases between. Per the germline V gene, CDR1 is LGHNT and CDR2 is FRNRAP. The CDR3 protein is CASGFRGLTTYEQYF. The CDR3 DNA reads TGTGCTAGTGGTTTTCGGGGCCTAACGACCTACGAGCAGTACTTC.

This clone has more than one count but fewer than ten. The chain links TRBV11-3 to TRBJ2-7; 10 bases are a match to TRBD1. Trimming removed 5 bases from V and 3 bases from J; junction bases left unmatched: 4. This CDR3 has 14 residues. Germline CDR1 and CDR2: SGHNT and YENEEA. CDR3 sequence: CASSLGTGVYEQYF. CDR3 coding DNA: TGTGCCAGCAGCCTTGGGACAGGGGTCTACGAGCAGTACTTC.

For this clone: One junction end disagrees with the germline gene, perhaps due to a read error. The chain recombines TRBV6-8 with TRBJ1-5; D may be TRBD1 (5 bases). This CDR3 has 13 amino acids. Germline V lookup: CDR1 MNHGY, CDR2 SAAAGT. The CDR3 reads CAISGQANQPQHF. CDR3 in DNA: TGTGCCATCAGTGGACAAGCAAATCAGCCCCAGCATTTT.

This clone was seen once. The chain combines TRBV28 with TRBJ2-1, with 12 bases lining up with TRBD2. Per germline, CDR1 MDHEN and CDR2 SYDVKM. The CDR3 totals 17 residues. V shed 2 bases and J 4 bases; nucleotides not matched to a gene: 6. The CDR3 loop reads CASSLLGGLAGYNEQFF. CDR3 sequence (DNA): TGTGCCAGCAGTTTACTTGGGGGACTAGCGGGTTACAATGAGCAGTTCTTC.

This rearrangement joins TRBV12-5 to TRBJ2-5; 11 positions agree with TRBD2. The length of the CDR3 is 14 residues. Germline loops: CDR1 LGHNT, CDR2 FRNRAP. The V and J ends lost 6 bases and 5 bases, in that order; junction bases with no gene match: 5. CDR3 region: CASGPRLAGETQYF. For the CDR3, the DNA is TGTGCTAGTGGCCCCAGACTAGCGGGGGAGACCCAGTACTTC. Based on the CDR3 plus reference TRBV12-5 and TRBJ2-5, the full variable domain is DARVTQTPRHKVTEMGQEVTMRCQPILGHNTVFWYRQTMMQGLELLAYFRNRAPLDDSGMPKDRFSAEMPDATLATLKIQPSEPRDSAVYFCASGPRLAGETQYFGPGTRLLVL.

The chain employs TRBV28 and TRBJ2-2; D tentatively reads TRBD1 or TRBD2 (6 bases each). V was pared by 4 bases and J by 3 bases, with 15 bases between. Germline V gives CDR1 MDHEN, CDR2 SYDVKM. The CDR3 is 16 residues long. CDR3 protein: CASSSGERGDTGELFF. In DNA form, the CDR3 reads TGTGCCAGCAGTTCGGGGGAAAGGGGGGACACCGGGGAGCTGTTTTTT.